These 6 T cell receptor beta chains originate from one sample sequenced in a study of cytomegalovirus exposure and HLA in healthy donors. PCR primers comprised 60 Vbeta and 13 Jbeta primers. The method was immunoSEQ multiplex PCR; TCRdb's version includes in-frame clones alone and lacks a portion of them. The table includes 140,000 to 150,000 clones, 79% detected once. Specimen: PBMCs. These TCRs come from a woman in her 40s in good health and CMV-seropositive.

CDR3 loop: CASSKAQNSYEQYF. For the CDR3, the DNA is TGTGCCAGCAGTAAGGCACAGAACTCCTACGAGCAGTACTTC. The J gene is TRBJ2-7, the V gene TRBV6-6; D is unresolved. Germline CDR1 MNHNY, CDR2 SVGAGI (reference sequence). Trimming left V 5 bases short and J 0 bases short, with 11 bases between. The CDR3 sequence is 14 residues long.

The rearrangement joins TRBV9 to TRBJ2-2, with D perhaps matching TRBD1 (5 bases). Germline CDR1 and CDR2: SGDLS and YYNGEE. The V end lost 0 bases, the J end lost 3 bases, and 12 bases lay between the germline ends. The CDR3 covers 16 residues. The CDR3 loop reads CASSVVVGRDTGELFF. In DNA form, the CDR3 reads TGTGCCAGCAGCGTAGTAGTGGGCAGGGACACCGGGGAGCTGTTTTTT.

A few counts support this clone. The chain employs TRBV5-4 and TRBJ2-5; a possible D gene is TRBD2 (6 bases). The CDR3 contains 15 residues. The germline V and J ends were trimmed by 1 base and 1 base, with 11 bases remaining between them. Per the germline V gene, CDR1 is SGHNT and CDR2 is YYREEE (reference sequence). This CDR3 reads CASSLFGGLQETQYF. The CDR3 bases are TGTGCCAGCAGCTTGTTCGGAGGGCTCCAAGAGACCCAGTACTTC.

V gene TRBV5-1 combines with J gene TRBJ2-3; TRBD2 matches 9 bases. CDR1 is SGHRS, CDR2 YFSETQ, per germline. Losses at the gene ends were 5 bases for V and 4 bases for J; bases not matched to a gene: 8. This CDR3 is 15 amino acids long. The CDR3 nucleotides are TGCGCCAGCAGAGCGGGGGGCCAGGGATCAGATACGCAGTATTTT. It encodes CASRAGGQGSDTQYF.

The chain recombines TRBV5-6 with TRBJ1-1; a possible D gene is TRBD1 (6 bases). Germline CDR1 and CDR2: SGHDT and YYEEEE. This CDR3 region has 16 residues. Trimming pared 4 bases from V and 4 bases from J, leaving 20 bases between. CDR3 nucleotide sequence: TGTGCCAGCAGCGGGGGCATCTGGGGCAGGGGCACTGAAGCTTTCTTT. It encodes CASSGGIWGRGTEAFF.

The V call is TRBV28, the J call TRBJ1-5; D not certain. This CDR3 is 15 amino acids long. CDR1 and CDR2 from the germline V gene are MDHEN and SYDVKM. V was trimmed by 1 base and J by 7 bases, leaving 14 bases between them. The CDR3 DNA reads TGTGCCAGCAGTTTATTAGACAAGGCCGAGCAGCCCCAGCATTTT. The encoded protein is CASSLLDKAEQPQHF.